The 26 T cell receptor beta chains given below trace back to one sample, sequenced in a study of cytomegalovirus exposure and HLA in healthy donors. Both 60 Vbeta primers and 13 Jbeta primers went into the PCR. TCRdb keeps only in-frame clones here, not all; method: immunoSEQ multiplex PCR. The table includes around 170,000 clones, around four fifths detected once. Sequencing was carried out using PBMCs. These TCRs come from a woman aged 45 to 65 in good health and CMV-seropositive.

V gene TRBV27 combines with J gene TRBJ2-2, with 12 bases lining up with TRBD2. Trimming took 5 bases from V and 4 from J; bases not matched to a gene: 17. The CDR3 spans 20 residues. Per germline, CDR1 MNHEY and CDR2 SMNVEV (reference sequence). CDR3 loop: CASSPALGLAGGQVTGELFF. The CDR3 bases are TGTGCCAGCAGTCCCGCCCTAGGCCTAGCGGGGGGGCAGGTCACCGGGGAGCTGTTTTTT.

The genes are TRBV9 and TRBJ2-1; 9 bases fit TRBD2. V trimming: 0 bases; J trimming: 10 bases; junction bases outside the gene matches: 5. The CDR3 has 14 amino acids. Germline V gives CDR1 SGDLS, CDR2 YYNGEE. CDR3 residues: CASSVEAGGGEQFF. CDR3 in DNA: TGTGCCAGCAGCGTAGAAGCGGGGGGAGGAGAGCAGTTCTTC.

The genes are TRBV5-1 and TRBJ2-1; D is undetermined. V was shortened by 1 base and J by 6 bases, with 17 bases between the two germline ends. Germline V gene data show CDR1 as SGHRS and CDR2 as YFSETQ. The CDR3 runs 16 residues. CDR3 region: CASSLNGLENLNEQFF. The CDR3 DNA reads TGCGCCAGCAGCTTGAACGGTCTAGAAAACCTCAATGAGCAGTTCTTC. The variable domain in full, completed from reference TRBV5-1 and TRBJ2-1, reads KAGVTQTPRYLIKTRGQQVTLSCSPISGHRSVSWYQQTPGQGLQFLFEYFSETQRNKGNFPGRFSGRQFSNSRSEMNVSTLELGDSALYLCASSLNGLENLNEQFFGPGTRLTVL.

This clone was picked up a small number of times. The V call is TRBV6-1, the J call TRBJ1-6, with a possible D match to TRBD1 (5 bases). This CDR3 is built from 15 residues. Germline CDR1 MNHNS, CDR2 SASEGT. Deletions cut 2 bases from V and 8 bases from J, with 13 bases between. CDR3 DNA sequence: TGTGCCAGCAGTGAACGAGACAGCCTGTATTCACCCCTCCACTTT. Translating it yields CASSERDSLYSPLHF.

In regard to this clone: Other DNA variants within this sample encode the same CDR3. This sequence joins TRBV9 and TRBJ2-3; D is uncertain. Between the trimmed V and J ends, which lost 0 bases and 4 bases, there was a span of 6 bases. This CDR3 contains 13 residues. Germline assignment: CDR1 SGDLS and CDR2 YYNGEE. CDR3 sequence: CASSVGPPDTQYF. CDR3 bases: TGTGCCAGCAGCGTAGGGCCGCCAGATACGCAGTATTTT.

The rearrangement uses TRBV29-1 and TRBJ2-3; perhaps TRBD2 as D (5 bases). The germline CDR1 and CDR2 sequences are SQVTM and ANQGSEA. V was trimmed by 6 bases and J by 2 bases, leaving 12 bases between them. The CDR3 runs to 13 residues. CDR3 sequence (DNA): TGCAGCGTCAAGAGGGCCCCCACAGATACGCAGTATTTT. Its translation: CSVKRAPTDTQYF.

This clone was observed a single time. The CDR3 bases are TGTGCCAGCAGTGAAGCTCAGTACGTGACTTTCTTT. Its protein product is CASSEAQYVTFF. The V gene is TRBV6-1, the J gene TRBJ1-1, with unresolved D. The CDR3 has 12 residues. Trimming pared 0 bases from V and 12 bases from J, leaving 11 bases between. Germline CDR1 MNHNS, CDR2 SASEGT.

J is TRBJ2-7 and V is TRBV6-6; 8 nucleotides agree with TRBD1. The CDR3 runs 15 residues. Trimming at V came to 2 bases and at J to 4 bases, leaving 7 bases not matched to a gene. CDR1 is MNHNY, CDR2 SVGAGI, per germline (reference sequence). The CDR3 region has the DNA TGTGCCAGCAGTTACCCCCGGACAGGGAATTACGAGCAGTACTTC. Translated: CASSYPRTGNYEQYF.

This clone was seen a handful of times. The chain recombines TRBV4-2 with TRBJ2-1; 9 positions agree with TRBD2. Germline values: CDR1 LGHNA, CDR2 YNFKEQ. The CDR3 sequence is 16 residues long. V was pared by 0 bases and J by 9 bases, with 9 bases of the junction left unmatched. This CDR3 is CASSQEGGGAFVEQFF. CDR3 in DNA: TGTGCCAGCAGCCAAGAAGGCGGGGGGGCCTTCGTTGAGCAGTTCTTC.

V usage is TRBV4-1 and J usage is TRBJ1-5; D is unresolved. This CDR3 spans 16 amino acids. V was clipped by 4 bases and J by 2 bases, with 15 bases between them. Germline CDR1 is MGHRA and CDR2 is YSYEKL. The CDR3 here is CASSRSPGDRNQPQHF. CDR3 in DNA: TGCGCCAGCAGCCGTTCCCCCGGGGATCGCAATCAGCCCCAGCATTTT.

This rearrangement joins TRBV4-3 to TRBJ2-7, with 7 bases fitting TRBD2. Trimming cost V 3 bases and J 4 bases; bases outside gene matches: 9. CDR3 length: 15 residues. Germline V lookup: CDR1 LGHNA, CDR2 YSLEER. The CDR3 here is CASSQTGASGYEQYF. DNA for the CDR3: TGCGCCAGCAGCCAGACGGGAGCTAGCGGTTACGAGCAGTACTTC.

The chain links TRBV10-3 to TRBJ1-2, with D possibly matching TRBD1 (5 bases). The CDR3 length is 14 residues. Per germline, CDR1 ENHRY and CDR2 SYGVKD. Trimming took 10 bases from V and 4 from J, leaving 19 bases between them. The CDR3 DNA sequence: TGTGCCACCTCGTCGGGAGGGGCCATCTATGGCTACACCTTC. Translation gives CATSSGGAIYGYTF.

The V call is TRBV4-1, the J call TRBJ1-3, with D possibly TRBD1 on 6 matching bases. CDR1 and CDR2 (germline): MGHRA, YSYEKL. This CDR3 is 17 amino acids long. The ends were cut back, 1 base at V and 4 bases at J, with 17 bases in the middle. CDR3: CASSQGSARGQGNTIYF. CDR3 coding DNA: TGCGCCAGCAGCCAAGGATCCGCCAGGGGCCAGGGAAACACCATATATTTT.

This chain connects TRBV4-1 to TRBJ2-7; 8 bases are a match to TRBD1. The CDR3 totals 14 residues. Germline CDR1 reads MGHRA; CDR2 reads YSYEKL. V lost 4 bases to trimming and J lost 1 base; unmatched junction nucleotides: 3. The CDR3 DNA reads TGCGCCAGCAGCCCACAGGGGGTTTCCTACGAGCAGTACTTC. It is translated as CASSPQGVSYEQYF.

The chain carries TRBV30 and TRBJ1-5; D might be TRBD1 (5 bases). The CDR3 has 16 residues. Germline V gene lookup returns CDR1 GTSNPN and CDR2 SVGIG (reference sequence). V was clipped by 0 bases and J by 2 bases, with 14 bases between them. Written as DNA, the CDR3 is TGTGCCTGGAGTGTACGGGGGGTAGGTGGCAATCAGCCCCAGCATTTT. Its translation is CAWSVRGVGGNQPQHF.

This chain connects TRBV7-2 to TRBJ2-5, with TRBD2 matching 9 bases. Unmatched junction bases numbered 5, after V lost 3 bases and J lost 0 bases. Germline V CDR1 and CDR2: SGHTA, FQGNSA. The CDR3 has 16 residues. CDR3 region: CASSFLGTSNQETQYF. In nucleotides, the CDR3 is TGTGCCAGCAGCTTTCTTGGGACTAGCAACCAAGAGACCCAGTACTTC.

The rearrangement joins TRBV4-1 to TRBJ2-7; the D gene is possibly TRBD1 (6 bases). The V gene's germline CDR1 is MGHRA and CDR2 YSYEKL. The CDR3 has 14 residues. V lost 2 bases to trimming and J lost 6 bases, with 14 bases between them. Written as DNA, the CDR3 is TGCGCCAGCAGCCAATTGTTTACAGGGCTCGAGCAGTACTTC. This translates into CASSQLFTGLEQYF.

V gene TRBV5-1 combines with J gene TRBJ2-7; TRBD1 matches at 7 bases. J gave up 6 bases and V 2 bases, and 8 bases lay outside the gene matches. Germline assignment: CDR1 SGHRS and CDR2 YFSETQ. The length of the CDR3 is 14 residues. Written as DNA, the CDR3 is TGCGCCAGCAGCTTTACAGGGGATGGGGTCGAGCAGTACTTC. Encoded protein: CASSFTGDGVEQYF.

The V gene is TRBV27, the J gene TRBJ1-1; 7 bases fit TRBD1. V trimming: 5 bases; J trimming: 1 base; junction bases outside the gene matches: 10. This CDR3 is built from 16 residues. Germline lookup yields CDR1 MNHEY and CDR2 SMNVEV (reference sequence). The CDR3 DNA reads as TGTGCCAGCAGTATTCTTACGACAGGGAGGAACACTGAAGCTTTCTTT. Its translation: CASSILTTGRNTEAFF.

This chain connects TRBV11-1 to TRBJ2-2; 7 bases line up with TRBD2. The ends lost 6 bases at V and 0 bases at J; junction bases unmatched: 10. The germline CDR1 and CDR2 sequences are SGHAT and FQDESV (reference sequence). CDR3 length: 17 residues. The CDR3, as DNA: TGTGCCAGCAGTCCCGGGACTAACATCGCGAACACCGGGGAGCTGTTTTTT. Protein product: CASSPGTNIANTGELFF.

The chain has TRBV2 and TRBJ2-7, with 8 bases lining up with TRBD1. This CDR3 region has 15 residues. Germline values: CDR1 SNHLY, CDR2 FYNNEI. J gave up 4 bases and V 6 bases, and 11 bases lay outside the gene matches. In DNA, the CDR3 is TGTGCCAGCAGGGCACAGGGGGGAAACGGGTACGAGCAGTACTTC. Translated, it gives CASRAQGGNGYEQYF.

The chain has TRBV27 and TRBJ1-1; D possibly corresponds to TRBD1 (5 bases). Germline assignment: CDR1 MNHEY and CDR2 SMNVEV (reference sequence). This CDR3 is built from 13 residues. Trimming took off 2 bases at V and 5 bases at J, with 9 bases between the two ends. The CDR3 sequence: CASSLPGRTEAFF. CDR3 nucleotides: TGTGCCAGCAGTTTACCAGGGCGGACTGAAGCTTTCTTT.

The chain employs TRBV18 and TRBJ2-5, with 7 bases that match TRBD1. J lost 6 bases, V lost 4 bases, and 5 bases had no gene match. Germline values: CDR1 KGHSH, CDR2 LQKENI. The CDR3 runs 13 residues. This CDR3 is CASSQDRDQTQYF. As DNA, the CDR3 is TGTGCCAGCTCACAAGACAGGGACCAGACCCAGTACTTC.

CDR3 region: CASSLSAGINQPQHF. The CDR3 DNA reads TGTGCCAGCAGTTTATCGGCGGGAATCAATCAGCCCCAGCATTTT. The chain uses TRBV27 and TRBJ1-5; D is ambiguous. Trimming took off 0 bases at V and 3 bases at J, with 9 bases between the two ends. Germline CDR1 reads MNHEY; CDR2 reads SMNVEV (reference sequence). The CDR3 has 15 amino acids.

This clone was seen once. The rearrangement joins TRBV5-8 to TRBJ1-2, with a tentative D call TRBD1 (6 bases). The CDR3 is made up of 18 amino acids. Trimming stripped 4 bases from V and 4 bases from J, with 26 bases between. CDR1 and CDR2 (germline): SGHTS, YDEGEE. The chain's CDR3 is CASSLRQQPGRGSYGYTF. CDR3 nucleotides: TGTGCCAGCAGCCTTCGGCAGCAGCCAGGGAGGGGGAGCTATGGCTACACCTTC.

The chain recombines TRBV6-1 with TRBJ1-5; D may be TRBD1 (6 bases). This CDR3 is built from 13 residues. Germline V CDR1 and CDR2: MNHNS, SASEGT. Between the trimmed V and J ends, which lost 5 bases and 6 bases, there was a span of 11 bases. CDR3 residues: CASSQGPGQPQHF. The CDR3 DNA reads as TGTGCCAGCAGTCAGGGGCCGGGTCAGCCCCAGCATTTT.